The rows below give T cell receptor beta chains drawn from one sample of a study of control samples from healthy donors and cancer patients. The repertoire was sequenced with immunoSEQ multiplex PCR; TCRdb's copy has only in-frame clones and lacks some. The top ten clones hold 2% to 2.5% of a sample with about 130,000 clones, about 90% of them seen once. What was sequenced was blood. The origin of the receptors is a woman aged 45-65 years in good health. Both conserved end residues are part of each CDR3. A D gene is named only where the DNA matches it firmly. Expanded clones are given a class, and other clones once, few, many or no size at all.

>TRBV6-5|TRBJ1-3|-|14|-
CASSTGFSGNTIYF
TGTGCCAGCAGTACAGGATTCTCTGGAAACACCATATATTTT
>TRBV18|TRBJ2-3|-|14|-
CASRLGAGTDTQYF
TGTGCCAGCCGACTCGGAGCGGGCACAGATACGCAGTATTTT
>TRBV6-1|TRBJ1-5|-|16|-
CASSEQAFGENQPQHF
TGTGCCAGCAGTGAACAGGCCTTTGGGGAAAATCAGCCCCAGCATTTT
>TRBV19|TRBJ2-2|-|15|-
CASKTEGANTGELFF
TGTGCCAGTAAGACAGAGGGGGCGAACACCGGGGAGCTGTTTTTT
>TRBV4-2|TRBJ1-2|-|13|-
CASSPTGRDGYTF
TGTGCCAGCAGCCCAACAGGGAGGGATGGCTACACCTTC
>TRBV27|TRBJ2-2|-|14|-
CASSLFTGGGELFF
TGTGCCAGCAGTTTATTCACAGGCGGCGGGGAGCTGTTTTTT
>TRBV7-6|TRBJ2-2|TRBD2|20|-
CASSLGRRTSGGKESGELFF
TGTGCCAGCAGCTTAGGCCGAAGGACTAGCGGGGGGAAGGAGTCCGGGGAGCTGTTTTTT
>TRBV30|TRBJ2-2|-|13|-
CAWSRPNTGELFF
TGTGCCTGGAGCAGGCCAAACACCGGGGAGCTGTTTTTT
>TRBV10-1|TRBJ1-2|-|12|-
CASSESTDGYTF
TGCGCCAGCAGTGAATCGACGGATGGCTACACCTTC
>TRBV5-6|TRBJ1-1|-|13|-
CASSKTTQTEAFF
TGTGCCAGCAGCAAGACAACCCAAACTGAAGCTTTCTTT
>TRBV28|TRBJ1-6|-|15|-
CASSTWDSYNSPLHF
TGTGCCAGCAGTACCTGGGACTCTTATAATTCACCCCTCCACTTT
>TRBV7-8|TRBJ1-3|TRBD1|16|-
CASSLAPQGIGNTIYF
TGTGCCAGCAGCTTAGCACCACAGGGGATTGGAAACACCATATATTTT
>TRBV10-3|TRBJ2-7|-|15|-
CAISESGGPSYEQYF
TGTGCCATCAGTGAGTCGGGGGGGCCTTCCTACGAGCAGTACTTC
>TRBV18|TRBJ1-1|TRBD1|13|-
CASSRDRDAEAFF
TGTGCCAGCTCTCGCGACAGGGACGCTGAAGCTTTCTTT
>TRBV30|TRBJ1-1|-|12|-
CAWSSVLGGAFF
TGTGCCTGGAGTTCGGTACTGGGGGGGGCTTTCTTT
>TRBV6-6|TRBJ1-2|-|14|-
CASSLGAFNYGYTF
TGTGCCAGCAGTTTGGGGGCCTTTAACTATGGCTACACCTTC
>TRBV28|TRBJ1-2|-|14|-
CASSLIPSGYGYTF
TGTGCCAGCAGCCTAATCCCGTCTGGCTATGGCTACACCTTC
>TRBV15|TRBJ1-2|-|15|-
CATSREVLSNYGYTF
TGTGCCACCAGCAGAGAGGTCCTCTCCAACTATGGCTACACCTTC
>TRBV7-9|TRBJ1-3|-|14|-
CASSFQGPGNTIYF
TGTGCCAGCAGCTTCCAGGGACCTGGAAACACCATATATTTT
>TRBV10-3|TRBJ2-3|TRBD2|15|-
CAISVLAGVGDTQYF
TGTGCCATCAGTGTACTAGCGGGAGTAGGCGATACGCAGTATTTT
>TRBV28|TRBJ1-1|-|12|once
CASSLLQGEAFF
TGTGCCAGCAGTTTATTGCAGGGAGAGGCTTTCTTT
>TRBV27|TRBJ2-7|TRBD2|14|-
CASSWSSGPYEQYF
TGTGCCAGCAGTTGGAGTAGCGGGCCATACGAGCAGTACTTC
>TRBV3-1/TRBV3-2|TRBJ1-1|-|13|-
CASTLRGGTEAFF
TGTGCCAGCACCCTACGGGGGGGCACTGAAGCTTTCTTT
>TRBV12-3/TRBV12-4|TRBJ1-2|-|13|-
CASSLPGADGYTF
TGTGCCAGCAGTTTACCAGGGGCGGATGGCTACACCTTC
>TRBV19|TRBJ1-1|-|17|-
CASSIGKYGHSNTEAFF
TGTGCCAGTAGTATAGGCAAGTATGGACACTCGAACACTGAAGCTTTCTTT
>TRBV3-1/TRBV3-2|TRBJ1-2|TRBD1|15|-
CASSQSGTGFYGYTF
TGTGCCAGCAGCCAATCAGGGACAGGGTTCTATGGCTACACCTTC
>TRBV6-1|TRBJ2-1|TRBD2|16|-
CASSEALAGAYNEQFF
TGTGCCAGCAGTGAAGCCCTAGCGGGAGCTTATAATGAGCAGTTCTTC
>TRBV27|TRBJ1-4|-|16|-
CASTNTSFATNEKLFF
TGTGCCAGCACCAACACCTCCTTTGCAACTAATGAAAAACTGTTTTTT
>TRBV29-1|TRBJ2-2|TRBD2|14|once
CSAGEAGGPGELFF
TGCAGCGCTGGCGAAGCGGGAGGGCCTGGGGAGCTGTTTTTT